The rows below give T cell receptor beta chains drawn from one sample of a study of T-cell memory formation after mild COVID-19. A single record per CDR3 protein comes from TCRdb applying MiXCR to the 5' RACE reads. The repertoire holds a few hundred thousand distinct CDR3 sequences, with roughly 18% as singletons. The sample taken for sequencing was PBMCs or a T cell subset sorted from them (not recorded which). These receptors all come from a man younger than 35 who had mild COVID-19 (a few samples of this study predate the infection). Cell type and time point are not known. Each CDR3 is given with its conserved first and last residue. A D gene is named only where the DNA matches it firmly. Expanded clones get a size class; other rows say once, few or many, or leave the size out.

j_call: TRBJ2-1; v_call: TRBV18; clone_size: -; d_call: TRBD2; cdr3_aa: CASSPTSGGPSSYNEQFF; cdr3_nt: TGTGCCAGCTCACCGACTAGCGGGGGGCCAAGCTCCTACAATGAGCAGTTCTTC
j_call: TRBJ2-2; v_call: TRBV18; clone_size: -; d_call: TRBD1; cdr3_aa: CASSPRTGATNTGELFF; cdr3_nt: TGTGCCAGCTCACCAAGGACAGGGGCTACGAACACCGGGGAGCTGTTTTTT
j_call: TRBJ2-7; v_call: TRBV4-2; clone_size: few; d_call: TRBD2; cdr3_aa: CASSQDRGPRLAGFSYEQYF; cdr3_nt: TGTGCCAGCAGCCAAGATCGAGGCCCGCGACTAGCGGGGTTCTCCTACGAGCAGTACTTC
j_call: TRBJ2-5; v_call: TRBV20-1; clone_size: -; d_call: -; cdr3_aa: CSARQAERSQETQYF; cdr3_nt: TGCAGTGCTAGACAGGCCGAGCGGTCGCAAGAGACCCAGTACTTC
j_call: TRBJ2-1; v_call: TRBV24-1; clone_size: -; d_call: -; cdr3_aa: CATSDYGGRGNEQFF; cdr3_nt: TGTGCCACCAGTGATTACGGGGGTCGGGGCAATGAGCAGTTCTTC
j_call: TRBJ2-1; v_call: TRBV5-5; clone_size: -; d_call: TRBD2; cdr3_aa: CASSLAGGGPRDNEQFF; cdr3_nt: TGTGCCAGCAGCTTGGCCGGGGGGGGACCCCGGGACAATGAGCAGTTCTTC
j_call: TRBJ1-2; v_call: TRBV6-2/TRBV6-3; clone_size: -; d_call: -; cdr3_aa: CASSHPRGEYYGYTF; cdr3_nt: TGTGCCAGCAGTCACCCCCGGGGTGAATACTATGGCTACACCTTC
j_call: TRBJ1-2; v_call: TRBV5-5; clone_size: -; d_call: -; cdr3_aa: CASSLLGRNSTNYGYTF; cdr3_nt: TGTGCCAGCAGCTTGCTGGGTCGCAACTCCACTAACTATGGCTACACCTTC
j_call: TRBJ1-1; v_call: TRBV6-5; clone_size: -; d_call: -; cdr3_aa: CASRLGGNTEAFF; cdr3_nt: TGTGCCAGCAGGCTAGGGGGAAACACTGAAGCTTTCTTT
j_call: TRBJ1-5; v_call: TRBV5-6; clone_size: -; d_call: -; cdr3_aa: CASTRGGVRYNQPQHF; cdr3_nt: TGTGCCAGCACCCGGGGAGGGGTGAGATACAATCAGCCCCAGCATTTT
j_call: TRBJ1-1; v_call: TRBV18; clone_size: -; d_call: -; cdr3_aa: CASSLTNRVWLNTEAFF; cdr3_nt: TGTGCCAGCTCACTGACAAACAGGGTTTGGCTGAACACTGAAGCTTTCTTT
j_call: TRBJ2-7; v_call: TRBV7-9; clone_size: -; d_call: -; cdr3_aa: CASSSTGTRKPSYEQYF; cdr3_nt: TGTGCCAGCAGCTCGACCGGGACACGCAAACCGTCCTACGAGCAGTACTTC
j_call: TRBJ2-2; v_call: TRBV7-2; clone_size: few; d_call: -; cdr3_aa: CASSLTGSGNTGELFF; cdr3_nt: TGTGCCAGCAGCCTCACCGGATCGGGGAACACCGGGGAGCTGTTTTTT
j_call: TRBJ1-1; v_call: TRBV10-3; clone_size: few; d_call: TRBD1; cdr3_aa: CAISYLEGATEAFF; cdr3_nt: TGTGCCATCAGTTACTTGGAGGGGGCGACTGAAGCTTTCTTT
j_call: TRBJ2-7; v_call: TRBV7-6; clone_size: -; d_call: -; cdr3_aa: CASGDEQYF; cdr3_nt: TGTGCCAGCGGGGACGAGCAGTACTTC
j_call: TRBJ2-5; v_call: TRBV20-1; clone_size: few; d_call: TRBD2; cdr3_aa: CSARTSGGTETQYF; cdr3_nt: TGCAGTGCTCGGACTAGCGGGGGGACGGAGACCCAGTACTTC
j_call: TRBJ2-2; v_call: TRBV27; clone_size: many; d_call: -; cdr3_aa: CASSLRQNTGELFF; cdr3_nt: TGTGCCAGCAGTTTAAGACAGAACACCGGGGAGCTGTTTTTT
j_call: TRBJ2-7; v_call: TRBV4-1; clone_size: few; d_call: -; cdr3_aa: CASSQGPGATYEQYF; cdr3_nt: TGCGCCAGCAGCCAAGGGCCGGGGGCTACCTACGAGCAGTACTTC
j_call: TRBJ1-4; v_call: TRBV12-3/TRBV12-4; clone_size: -; d_call: -; cdr3_aa: CASRTSGDVEKLFF; cdr3_nt: TGTGCCAGCCGTACATCAGGGGATGTTGAAAAACTGTTTTTT
j_call: TRBJ1-2; v_call: TRBV20-1; clone_size: -; d_call: -; cdr3_aa: CSAPLAGTNYGYTF; cdr3_nt: TGCAGTGCCCCCCTCGCAGGGACTAACTATGGCTACACCTTC
j_call: TRBJ2-5; v_call: TRBV11-2; clone_size: few; d_call: -; cdr3_aa: CASSLLGVGEETQYF; cdr3_nt: TGTGCCAGCAGCCTCCTGGGAGTGGGAGAAGAGACCCAGTACTTC
j_call: TRBJ1-3; v_call: TRBV6-6; clone_size: -; d_call: TRBD1; cdr3_aa: CASTKAGGGSGNTIYF; cdr3_nt: TGTGCCAGCACCAAAGCAGGGGGCGGTTCTGGAAACACCATATATTTT
j_call: TRBJ1-6; v_call: TRBV6-2/TRBV6-3; clone_size: -; d_call: -; cdr3_aa: CASNPTTSSPLHF; cdr3_nt: TGTGCCAGCAACCCGACGACATCCTCACCCCTCCACTTT
j_call: TRBJ1-2; v_call: TRBV5-1; clone_size: -; d_call: TRBD1; cdr3_aa: CASSFTDRAGGYTF; cdr3_nt: TGCGCCAGCAGCTTCACTGACAGGGCCGGGGGCTACACCTTC
j_call: TRBJ1-6; v_call: TRBV4-2; clone_size: few; d_call: -; cdr3_aa: CASSQGWFADSPLHF; cdr3_nt: TGTGCCAGCAGCCAAGGCTGGTTTGCGGATTCACCCCTCCACTTT
j_call: TRBJ2-3; v_call: TRBV7-7; clone_size: few; d_call: -; cdr3_aa: CASRNEGNTSTDTQYF; cdr3_nt: TGTGCTAGCAGAAACGAAGGGAACACTAGCACAGATACGCAGTATTTT
j_call: TRBJ2-1; v_call: TRBV7-3; clone_size: -; d_call: -; cdr3_aa: CASSSTLSYNEQFF; cdr3_nt: TGTGCCAGCAGCTCCACTCTGTCCTACAATGAGCAGTTCTTC
j_call: TRBJ2-2; v_call: TRBV11-2; clone_size: -; d_call: -; cdr3_aa: CASEKGVGSGELFF; cdr3_nt: TGTGCCAGCGAGAAAGGGGTGGGGAGCGGGGAGCTGTTTTTT
j_call: TRBJ2-3; v_call: TRBV28; clone_size: few; d_call: -; cdr3_aa: CASTSWQATDTQYF; cdr3_nt: TGTGCCAGCACTTCGTGGCAGGCCACAGATACGCAGTATTTT
j_call: TRBJ2-3; v_call: TRBV5-1; clone_size: -; d_call: -; cdr3_aa: CASSGGQSRTDTQYF; cdr3_nt: TGCGCCAGCAGCGGCGGACAGTCTCGCACAGATACGCAGTATTTT
j_call: TRBJ1-5; v_call: TRBV4-2; clone_size: once; d_call: -; cdr3_aa: CASSQEQESNQPQHF; cdr3_nt: TGTGCCAGCAGCCAAGAACAGGAGTCCAATCAGCCCCAGCATTTT
j_call: TRBJ2-3; v_call: TRBV7-2; clone_size: many; d_call: -; cdr3_aa: CASSLNGGTDTQYF; cdr3_nt: TGTGCCAGCAGCTTAAATGGTGGGACAGATACGCAGTATTTT
j_call: TRBJ1-5; v_call: TRBV4-1; clone_size: -; d_call: -; cdr3_aa: CASSQGDIGYQPQHF; cdr3_nt: TGCGCCAGCAGCCAGGGGGACATTGGATACCAGCCCCAGCATTTT
j_call: TRBJ1-5; v_call: TRBV6-5; clone_size: few; d_call: -; cdr3_aa: CASSQYGELAPQHF; cdr3_nt: TGTGCCAGCAGCCAATATGGAGAATTGGCTCCCCAGCATTTT
j_call: TRBJ2-4; v_call: TRBV5-1; clone_size: many; d_call: -; cdr3_aa: CASSLDGWAKNIQYF; cdr3_nt: TGCGCCAGCAGCTTGGATGGGTGGGCCAAAAACATTCAGTACTTC
j_call: TRBJ2-1; v_call: TRBV7-9; clone_size: -; d_call: -; cdr3_aa: CASSWTPKYEQFF; cdr3_nt: TGTGCCAGCAGCTGGACCCCTAAGTATGAGCAGTTCTTC
j_call: TRBJ2-1; v_call: TRBV12-3/TRBV12-4; clone_size: -; d_call: TRBD2; cdr3_aa: CASIPLMGGSDNEQFF; cdr3_nt: TGTGCCAGCATCCCCCTGATGGGGGGGAGCGACAATGAGCAGTTCTTC
j_call: TRBJ2-2; v_call: TRBV7-2; clone_size: many; d_call: TRBD2; cdr3_aa: CASRPPGLANTGELFF; cdr3_nt: TGTGCCAGCAGGCCTCCGGGACTAGCGAACACCGGGGAGCTGTTTTTT